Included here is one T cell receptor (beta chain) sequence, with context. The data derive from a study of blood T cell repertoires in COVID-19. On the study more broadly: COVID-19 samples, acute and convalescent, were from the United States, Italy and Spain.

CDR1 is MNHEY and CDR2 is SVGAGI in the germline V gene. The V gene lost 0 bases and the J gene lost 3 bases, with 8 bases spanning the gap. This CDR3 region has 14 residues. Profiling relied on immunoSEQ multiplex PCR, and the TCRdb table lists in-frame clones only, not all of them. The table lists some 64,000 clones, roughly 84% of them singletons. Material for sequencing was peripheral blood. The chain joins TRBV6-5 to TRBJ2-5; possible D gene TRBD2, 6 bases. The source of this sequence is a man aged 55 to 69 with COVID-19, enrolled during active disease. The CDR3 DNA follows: TGTGCCAGCAGTTACTCGACTAGAAAAGAGACCCAGTACTTC. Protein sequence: CASSYSTRKETQYF.